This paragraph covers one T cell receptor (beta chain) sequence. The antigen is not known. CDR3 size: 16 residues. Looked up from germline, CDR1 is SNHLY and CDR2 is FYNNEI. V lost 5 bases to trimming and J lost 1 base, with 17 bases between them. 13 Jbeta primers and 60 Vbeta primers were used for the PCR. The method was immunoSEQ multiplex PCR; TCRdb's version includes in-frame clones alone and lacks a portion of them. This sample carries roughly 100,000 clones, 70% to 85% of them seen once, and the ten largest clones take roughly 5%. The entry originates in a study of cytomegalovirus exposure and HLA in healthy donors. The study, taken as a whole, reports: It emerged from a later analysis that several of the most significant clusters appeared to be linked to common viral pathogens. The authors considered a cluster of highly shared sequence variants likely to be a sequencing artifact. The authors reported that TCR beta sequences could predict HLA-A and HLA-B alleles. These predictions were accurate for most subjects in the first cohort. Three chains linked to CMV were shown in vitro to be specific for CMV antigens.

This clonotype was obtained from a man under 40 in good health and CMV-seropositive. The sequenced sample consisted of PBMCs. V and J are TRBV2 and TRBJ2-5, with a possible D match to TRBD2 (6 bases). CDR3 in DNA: TGTGCCAGCAGTTTAGTGGGACGGGGGAGCCAAGAGACCCAGTACTTC. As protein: CASSLVGRGSQETQYF.